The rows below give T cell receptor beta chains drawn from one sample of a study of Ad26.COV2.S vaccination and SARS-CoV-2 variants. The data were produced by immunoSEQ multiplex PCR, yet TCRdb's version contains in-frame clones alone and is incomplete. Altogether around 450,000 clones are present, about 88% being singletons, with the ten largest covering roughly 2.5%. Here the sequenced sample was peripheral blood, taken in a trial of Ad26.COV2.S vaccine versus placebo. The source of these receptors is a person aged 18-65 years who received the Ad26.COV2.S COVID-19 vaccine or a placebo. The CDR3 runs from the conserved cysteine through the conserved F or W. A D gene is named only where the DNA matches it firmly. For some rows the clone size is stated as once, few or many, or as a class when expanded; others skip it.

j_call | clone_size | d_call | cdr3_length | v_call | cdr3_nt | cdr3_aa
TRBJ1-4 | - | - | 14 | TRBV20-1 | TGCAGTGCTAGTTTTGGAGGTACTAATGAAAAACTGTTTTTT | CSASFGGTNEKLFF
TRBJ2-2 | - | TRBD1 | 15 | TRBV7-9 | TGTGCCAGCAGCAGAAACAGGGGGCCCACCGGGGAGCTGTTTTTT | CASSRNRGPTGELFF
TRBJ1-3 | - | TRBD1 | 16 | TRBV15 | TGTGCCACCAGCAGATTCTTTGGACAGGGGAGAAACACCATATATTTT | CATSRFFGQGRNTIYF
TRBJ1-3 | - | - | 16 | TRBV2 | TGTGCCAGCAGTGAACAGGGGTCTTTTTCTGGAAACACCATATATTTT | CASSEQGSFSGNTIYF
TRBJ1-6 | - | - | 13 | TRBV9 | TGTGCCAGCAGCGTGCAGGGGAATTCACCCCTCCACTTT | CASSVQGNSPLHF
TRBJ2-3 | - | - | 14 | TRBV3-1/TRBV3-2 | TGTGCCAGCAGCCCGTGGGGCCGCACAGATACGCAGTATTTT | CASSPWGRTDTQYF
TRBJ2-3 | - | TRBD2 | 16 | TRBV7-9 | TGTGCCAGCAGCTTAAAAAGGCTAGCGGGAGCGGATACGCAGTATTTT | CASSLKRLAGADTQYF
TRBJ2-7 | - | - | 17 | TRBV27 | TGTGCCAGCAGTTTATCGGCAGGGGTTAGAGGCTCCTACGAGCAGTACTTC | CASSLSAGVRGSYEQYF
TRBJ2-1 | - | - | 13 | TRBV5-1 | TGCGCCAGCAGCTTTAATTCGGACAATGAGCAGTTCTTC | CASSFNSDNEQFF
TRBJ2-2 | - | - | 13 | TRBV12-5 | - | CASGPLRAGELFF
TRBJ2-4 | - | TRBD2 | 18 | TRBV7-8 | TGTGCCAGCAGCTTGAACCTAGCGGGAGGTCTAGCCAAAAACATTCAGTACTTC | CASSLNLAGGLAKNIQYF
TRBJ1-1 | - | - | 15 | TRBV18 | TGTGCCAGCTCACCACAAGGCCAGGGCTACACTGAAGCTTTCTTT | CASSPQGQGYTEAFF
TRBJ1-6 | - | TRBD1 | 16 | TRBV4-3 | TGCGCCAGCAGCCAAGTTATGGCAGGGGGTAATTCACCCCTCCACTTT | CASSQVMAGGNSPLHF
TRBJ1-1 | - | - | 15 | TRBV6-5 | TGTGCCAGCAGTTACAACCGCCAACTTGGCGGAGAAGCTTTCTTT | CASSYNRQLGGEAFF
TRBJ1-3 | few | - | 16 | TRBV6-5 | TGTGCCAGCAGTTACGGCCGGGACTCCTCTGGAAACACCATATATTTT | CASSYGRDSSGNTIYF
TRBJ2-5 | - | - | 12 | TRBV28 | TGTGCCAGCAGTTTATCGAGCGAGACCCAGTACTTC | CASSLSSETQYF
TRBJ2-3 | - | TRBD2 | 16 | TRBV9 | TGTGCCAGCAGCCCCCCGGGACTAGCCGCGACAGATACGCAGTATTTT | CASSPPGLAATDTQYF
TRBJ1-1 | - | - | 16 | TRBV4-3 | TGCGCCAGCAGCCAAGATCAGACTCGACACGGAGGTGAAGCTTTCTTT | CASSQDQTRHGGEAFF
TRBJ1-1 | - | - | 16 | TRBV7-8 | TGTGCCAGCAGCCGAGGGGGACAAATAGTAGGGACTGAAGCTTTCTTT | CASSRGGQIVGTEAFF
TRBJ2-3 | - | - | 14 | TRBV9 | TGTGCCAGCAGCCCCGGACGGAGTTCAGATACGCAGTATTTT | CASSPGRSSDTQYF
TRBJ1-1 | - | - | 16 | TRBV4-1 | TGCGCCAGCAGCCAAAAAACTGCAGTCCCGAACACTGAAGCTTTCTTT | CASSQKTAVPNTEAFF
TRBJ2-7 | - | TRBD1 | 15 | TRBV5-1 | TGCGCCAGCAGCTTTGGACAGGGGCGTAACTACGAGCAGTACTTC | CASSFGQGRNYEQYF